This T cell receptor beta chain was identified in a study of radiation and T cells in renal cell carcinoma. Study-wide results and caveats: From baseline, blood top tumor clonotypes peaked at 2 weeks post-radiation.

A note on this clone: The antigen remains unidentified.

V lost 1 base and J lost 0, with 12 bases in between. The CDR3 covers 16 residues. Germline V gene sequence: CDR1 SGHTA, CDR2 FQGNSA. The sample's time point: blood 2 weeks post-SBRT. Specified treatment: 15 Gy SBRT to primary tumor, nephrectomy 4 weeks later. Assay: immunoSEQ multiplex PCR; the TCRdb copy retains only in-frame clones and omits some. Of 100,000 to 150,000 clones in the sample, 81% are singletons; the top ten hold approximately 5%. This chain links TRBV7-2 with TRBJ1-1; D gene unclear. The clonotype was recovered from a man aged 50 or older with renal cell carcinoma. Sample: blood, taken from a patient whose treatment included radiotherapy and nephrectomy. Here the CDR3 DNA reads TGTGCCAGCAGCTTAGTAGAGGATTTGATGAACACTGAAGCTTTCTTT. Translation gives CASSLVEDLMNTEAFF.